Below, one T cell receptor beta chain is given with its context. Antigen: not known. With the read ending 3 residues before the CDR3 end, the germline J gene is used to fill in that end. The sample is drawn from a study of Tregs in tolerant kidney transplant recipients. Overall study findings and caveats: In tolerant patients, donor-specific Tregs outgrew total Tregs, suggesting antigen-driven expansion. Validation in larger populations is needed because few patients were studied. The most relevant donor-specific Treg TCRbeta repertoire apparently came from expansion with activated donor B cells.

CD4+CD25+CD127- Tregs, CD4+CD25- non-Tregs, CD4 and CD8 cells were sorted. Repertoires were generated with immunoSEQ multiplex PCR, while TCRdb's copy carries only in-frame clones and drops some. The listing contains about 52,000 clones. CDR1 and CDR2 from the germline V gene are SGHRS and YFSETQ. The CDR3 spans 16 residues. The ends lost 4 bases at V and 4 bases at J; junction bases unmatched: 8. V usage is TRBV5-1 and J usage is TRBJ2-1, with 10 nucleotides matching TRBD1. The receptor's source is a human donor who received a combined kidney and bone marrow transplant. The specimen was CD4+ T cells from blood, collected before the transplant. CDR3: CASSLTTGGSYNEQFF. The sequenced CDR3 bases are TGCGCCAGCAGCCTAACGACAGGGGGCTCTTACAATGAG.